The T cell receptor (beta chain) under discussion was sequenced for a study of shared clonotypes between healthy human individuals. Findings and limits, study-wide: Clonotypes that were shared across a few donors made up around 5% of naive CD4 clonotypes. What rarefaction showed was incomplete sorted-subset sequencing despite large depth.

On sorted subsets, replicate PCRs used about 0.2 ug DNA, or 25,000 to 35,000 T cell genomes. Sequenced by immunoSEQ multiplex PCR; TCRdb stores in-frame clones only, minus some. The repertoire consists of more than 2 million clones, with about 93% occurring once and the leading ten covering around 1.8%. V lost 5 bases to trimming and J lost 2 bases; unmatched junction nucleotides: 11. The CDR3 has 16 residues. Germline-derived CDR1 and CDR2 are MDHEN and SYDVKM. Notes on this clone: Antigen unknown.

It was CD45RO-negative cells, positively selected for CCR7, that made up naive CD8 cells, with terminally differentiated effector memory CD45RA+ cells excluded. The chain employs TRBV28 and TRBJ2-7; 8 nucleotides match TRBD2. The TCR sequence derives from a man aged 18 to 30 in good health. Some clones in this sample may be carry-over from other donors' samples. Specimen: naive CD8+ T cells from PBMCs. CDR3 sequence (DNA): TGTGCCAGCAGTCTTCGGGTAGCGGGGATCCCCTACGAGCAGTACTTC. The encoded protein is CASSLRVAGIPYEQYF. Full variable domain (outside the CDR3, taken from reference TRBV28 and TRBJ2-7): DVKVTQSSRYLVKRTGEKVFLECVQDMDHENMFWYRQDPGLGLRLIYFSYDVKMKEKGDIPEGYSVSREKKERFSLILESASTNQTSMYLCASSLRVAGIPYEQYFGPGTRLTVT.